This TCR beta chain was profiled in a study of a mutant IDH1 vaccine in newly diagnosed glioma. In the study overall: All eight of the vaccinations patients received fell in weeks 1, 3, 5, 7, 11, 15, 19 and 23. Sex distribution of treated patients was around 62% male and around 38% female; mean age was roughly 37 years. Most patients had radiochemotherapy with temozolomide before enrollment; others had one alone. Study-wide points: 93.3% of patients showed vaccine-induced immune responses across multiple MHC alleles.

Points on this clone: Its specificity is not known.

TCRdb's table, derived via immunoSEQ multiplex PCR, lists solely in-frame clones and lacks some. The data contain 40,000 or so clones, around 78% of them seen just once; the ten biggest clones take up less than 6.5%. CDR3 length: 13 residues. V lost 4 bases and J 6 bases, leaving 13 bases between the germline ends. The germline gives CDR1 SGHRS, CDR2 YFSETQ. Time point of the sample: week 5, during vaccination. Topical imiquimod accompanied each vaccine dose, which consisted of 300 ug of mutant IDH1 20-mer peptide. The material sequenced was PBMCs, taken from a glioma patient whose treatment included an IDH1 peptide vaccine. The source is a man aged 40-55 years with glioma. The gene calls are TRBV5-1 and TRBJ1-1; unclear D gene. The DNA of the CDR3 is TGCGCCAGCAGCCTCCACGTTATGGCTGAAGCTTTCTTT. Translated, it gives CASSLHVMAEAFF.